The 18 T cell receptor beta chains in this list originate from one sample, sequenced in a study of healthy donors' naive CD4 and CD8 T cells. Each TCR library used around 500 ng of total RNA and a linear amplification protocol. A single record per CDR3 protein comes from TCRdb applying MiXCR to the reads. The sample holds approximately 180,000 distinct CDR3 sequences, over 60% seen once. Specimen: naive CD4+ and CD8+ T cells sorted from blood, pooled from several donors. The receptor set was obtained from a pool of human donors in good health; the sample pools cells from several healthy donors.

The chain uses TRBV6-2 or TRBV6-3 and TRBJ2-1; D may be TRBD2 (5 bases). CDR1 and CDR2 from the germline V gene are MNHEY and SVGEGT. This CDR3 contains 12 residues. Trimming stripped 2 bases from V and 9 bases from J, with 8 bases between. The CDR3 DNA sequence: TGTGCCAGCAGTTACGGGCGGGTTGAGCAGTTCTTC. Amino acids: CASSYGRVEQFF.

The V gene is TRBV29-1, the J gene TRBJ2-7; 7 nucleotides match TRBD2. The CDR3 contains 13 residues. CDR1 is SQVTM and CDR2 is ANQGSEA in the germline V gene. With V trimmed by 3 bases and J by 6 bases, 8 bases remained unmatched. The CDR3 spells CSVDLLGGFEQYF. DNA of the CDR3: TGCAGCGTTGATTTGCTGGGAGGGTTCGAGCAGTACTTC.

The CDR3 DNA follows: TGTGCCACCAGCAACGTGGGAGGGCGGAATGAGCAGTTCTTC. Its translation: CATSNVGGRNEQFF. The chain carries TRBV15 and TRBJ2-1; 7 bases agree with TRBD2. V was pared by 4 bases and J by 7 bases, with 7 bases of the junction left unmatched. Germline assignment: CDR1 LNHNV and CDR2 YYDKDF (reference sequence). The length of the CDR3 is 14 residues.

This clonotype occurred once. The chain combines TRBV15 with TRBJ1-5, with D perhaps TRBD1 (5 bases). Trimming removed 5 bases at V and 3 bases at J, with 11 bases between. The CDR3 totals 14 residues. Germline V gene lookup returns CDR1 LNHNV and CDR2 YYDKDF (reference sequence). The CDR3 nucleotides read TGTGCCACCAGCCCCAGAGGGACCAATCAGCCCCAGCATTTT. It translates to CATSPRGTNQPQHF.

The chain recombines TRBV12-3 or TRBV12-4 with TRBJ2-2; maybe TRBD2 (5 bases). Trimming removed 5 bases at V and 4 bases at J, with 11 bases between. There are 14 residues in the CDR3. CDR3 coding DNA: TGTGCCAGCAGTGCGGACTTGAGCACCGGGGAGCTGTTTTTT. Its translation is CASSADLSTGELFF.

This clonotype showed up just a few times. The CDR3 DNA reads TGCAGCGTTCAACCGGGACAGGGGGTTAGTGGCTACACCTTC. Its protein is CSVQPGQGVSGYTF. This rearrangement joins TRBV29-1 to TRBJ1-2, with TRBD1 identical over 11 bases. Germline V gives CDR1 SQVTM, CDR2 ANQGSEA. The trim removed 5 bases at V and 7 bases at J, leaving 9 bases unmatched. The length of the CDR3 is 14 residues.

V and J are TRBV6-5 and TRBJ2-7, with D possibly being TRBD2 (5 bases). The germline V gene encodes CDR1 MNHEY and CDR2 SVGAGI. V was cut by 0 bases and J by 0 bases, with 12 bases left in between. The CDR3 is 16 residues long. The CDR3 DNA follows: TGTGCCAGCAGTTACTCGATTAGCGAAAGCTCCTACGAGCAGTACTTC. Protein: CASSYSISESSYEQYF.

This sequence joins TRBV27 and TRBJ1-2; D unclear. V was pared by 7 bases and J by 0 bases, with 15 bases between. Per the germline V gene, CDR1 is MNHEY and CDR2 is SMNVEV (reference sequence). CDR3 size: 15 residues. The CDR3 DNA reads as TGTGCCAGCACCGCGGACTATTGGACTAACTATGGCTACACCTTC. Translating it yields CASTADYWTNYGYTF.

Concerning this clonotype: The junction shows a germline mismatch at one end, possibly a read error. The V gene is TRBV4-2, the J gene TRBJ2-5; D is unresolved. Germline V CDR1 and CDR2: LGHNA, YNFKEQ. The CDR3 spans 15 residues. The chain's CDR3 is CASSQVSGPQETQYF. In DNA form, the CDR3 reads TGCGCCAGCAGCCAAGTCTCCGGTCCCCAAGAGACCCAGTACTTC.

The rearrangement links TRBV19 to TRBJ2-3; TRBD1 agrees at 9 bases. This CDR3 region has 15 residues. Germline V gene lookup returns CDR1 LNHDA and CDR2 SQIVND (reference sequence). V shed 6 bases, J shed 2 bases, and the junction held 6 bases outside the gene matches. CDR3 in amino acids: CASSPGQGFTDTQYF. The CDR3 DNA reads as TGTGCCAGTAGCCCCGGACAGGGGTTCACAGATACGCAGTATTTT.

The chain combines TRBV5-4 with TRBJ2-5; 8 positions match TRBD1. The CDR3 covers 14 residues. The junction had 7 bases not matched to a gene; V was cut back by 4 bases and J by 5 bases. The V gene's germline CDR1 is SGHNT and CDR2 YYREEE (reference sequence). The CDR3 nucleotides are TGTGCCAGCAGCACCGGACAGGGAGAGGAGACCCAGTACTTC. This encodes CASSTGQGEETQYF.

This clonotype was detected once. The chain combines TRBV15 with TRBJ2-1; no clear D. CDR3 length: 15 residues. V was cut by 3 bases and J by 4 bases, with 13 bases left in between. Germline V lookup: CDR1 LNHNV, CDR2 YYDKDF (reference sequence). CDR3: CATSSGTRPYNEQFF. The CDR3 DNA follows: TGTGCCACCAGCAGCGGTACAAGGCCTTACAATGAGCAGTTCTTC.

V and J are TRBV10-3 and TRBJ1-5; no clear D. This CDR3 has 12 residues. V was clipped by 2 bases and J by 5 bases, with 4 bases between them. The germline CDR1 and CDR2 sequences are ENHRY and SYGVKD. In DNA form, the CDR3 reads TGTGCCATCAGTGAGGGAGATCAGCCCCAGCATTTT. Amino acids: CAISEGDQPQHF.

CDR3 nucleotides: TGCAGCGTTTCCCGACAGGGGGATGTCTCTGGGGCCAACGTCCTGACTTTC. This gives the protein CSVSRQGDVSGANVLTF. The chain uses TRBV29-1 and TRBJ2-6; TRBD1 agrees at 9 bases. With 5 bases clipped from V and 0 bases from J, the junction kept 8 bases outside the gene matches. Per germline, CDR1 SQVTM and CDR2 ANQGSEA. There are 17 residues in the CDR3.

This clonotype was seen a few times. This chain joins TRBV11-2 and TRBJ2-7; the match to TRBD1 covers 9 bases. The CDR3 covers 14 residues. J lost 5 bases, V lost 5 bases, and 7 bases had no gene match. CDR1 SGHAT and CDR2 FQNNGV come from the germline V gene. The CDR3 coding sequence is TGTGCCAGCAGCCCAGGGACAGGGAGACACGAGCAGTACTTC. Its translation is CASSPGTGRHEQYF.

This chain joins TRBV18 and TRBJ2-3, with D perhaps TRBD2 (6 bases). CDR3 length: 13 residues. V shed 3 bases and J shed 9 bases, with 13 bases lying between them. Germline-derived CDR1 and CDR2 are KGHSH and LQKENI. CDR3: CASSPLDSGTQYF. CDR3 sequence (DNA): TGTGCCAGCTCACCCTTGGATAGCGGCACGCAGTATTTT.

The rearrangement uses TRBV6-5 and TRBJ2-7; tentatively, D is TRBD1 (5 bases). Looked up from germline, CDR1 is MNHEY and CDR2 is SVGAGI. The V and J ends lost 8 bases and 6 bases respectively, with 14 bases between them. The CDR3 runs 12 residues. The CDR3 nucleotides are TGTGCCAGCGCGCTCCAGGGTGGCGAGCAGTACTTC. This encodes CASALQGGEQYF.

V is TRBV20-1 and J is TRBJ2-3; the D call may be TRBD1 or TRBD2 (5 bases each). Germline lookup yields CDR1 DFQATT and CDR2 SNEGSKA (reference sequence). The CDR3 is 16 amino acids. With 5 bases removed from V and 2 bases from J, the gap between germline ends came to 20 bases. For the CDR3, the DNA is TGCAGTGCTGGGTACGGGACCTCCCCCGACACAGATACGCAGTATTTT. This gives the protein CSAGYGTSPDTDTQYF.